These 25 T cell receptor beta chains share one sample of origin, sequenced in a study of monozygotic twins with inflammatory bowel disease. Reanalyzing the 5' RACE reads, TCRdb keeps one entry per CDR3 protein, without DNA. With fewer than 350,000 distinct CDR3 sequences in the sample, the ten largest clones hold roughly 2%. What was sequenced was blood. These receptors all stem from a human donor with ulcerative colitis or Crohn's disease, or a healthy co-twin of an affected twin (not recorded which).

V is TRBV7-2 and J is TRBJ2-2; lacking DNA, the TRBD2 call made by TCRdb goes unchecked. Germline CDR1 reads SGHTA; CDR2 reads FQGNSA. The CDR3 contains 16 residues. CDR3: CASSPRGLPNTGELFF. Full variable domain (outside the CDR3, taken from reference TRBV7-2 and TRBJ2-2): GAGVSQSPSNKVTEKGKDVELRCDPISGHTALYWYRQSLGQGLEFLIYFQGNSAPDKSGLPSDRFSAERTGGSVSTLTIQRTQQEDSAVYLCASSPRGLPNTGELFFGEGSRLTVL.

The genes are TRBV5-1 and TRBJ2-2; lacking DNA, the TRBD2 call made by TCRdb goes unchecked. Germline V CDR1 and CDR2: SGHRS, YFSETQ. The CDR3 spans 16 residues. The CDR3: CASSFRLADLTGELFF.

The chain is built from TRBV5-6 and TRBJ1-1. CDR1 SGHDT and CDR2 YYEEEE come from the germline V gene. This CDR3 is 14 amino acids long. The CDR3: CASSRTGSNTEAFF.

This chain connects TRBV4-3 to TRBJ1-2. This CDR3 is built from 14 residues. Germline CDR1 reads LGHNA; CDR2 reads YSLEER. CDR3 sequence reads: CASSQDTSTGGYTF.

The chain carries TRBV7-2 and TRBJ2-4; TCRdb calls TRBD1, which cannot be checked without DNA. This CDR3 comprises 16 residues. The germline CDR1 and CDR2 sequences are SGHTA and FQGNSA. This chain's CDR3 is CASSPISGGAKNIQYF.

The rearrangement links TRBV29-1 to TRBJ2-7; TCRdb outputs TRBD1, but without DNA this stays unchecked. From germline, CDR1 is SQVTM and CDR2 ANQGSEA. The CDR3 is made up of 11 amino acids. The CDR3 here is CSVDSGAEQYF.

The chain couples TRBV5-1 to TRBJ2-1. This CDR3 comprises 12 residues. Germline CDR1 SGHRS, CDR2 YFSETQ. CDR3 loop: CASSLEGDEQFF.

This chain uses TRBV5-1 with TRBJ2-2; TCRdb reports TRBD1, a call that lacks DNA to check it against. The CDR3 is made up of 15 amino acids. CDR1 and CDR2 (germline): SGHRS, YFSETQ. The CDR3 loop reads CASSWEDSHTGELFF.

The CDR3 here is CAISTGTNEKLFF. The chain has TRBV10-3 and TRBJ1-4; the D call from TCRdb, TRBD1, cannot be confirmed without DNA. The CDR3 is made up of 13 amino acids. Per germline, CDR1 ENHRY and CDR2 SYGVKD.

The CDR3 sequence is CSAEDNSRPVGEQFF. The chain is built from TRBV20-1 and TRBJ2-1; TCRdb selects TRBD2, and the lack of DNA leaves this call unchecked. The CDR3 extends over 15 amino acids. Germline V gene data show CDR1 as DFQATT and CDR2 as SNEGSKA (reference sequence).

The chain is built from TRBV20-1 and TRBJ2-1; TCRdb lists TRBD2, though no DNA is available to test this call. This CDR3 spans 14 amino acids. Germline CDR1 and CDR2: DFQATT and SNEGSKA (reference sequence). This CDR3 reads CSAQSGRGADEQFF.

The V gene is TRBV5-1, the J gene TRBJ2-2; the D call of TRBD1 rests on TCRdb alone, since no DNA is present to check it. In germline, CDR1 is SGHRS, CDR2 YFSETQ. The CDR3 is 14 amino acids. The CDR3 protein is CATRPGELTGELFF. The full variable domain, in which reference TRBV5-1 and TRBJ2-2 provide the parts outside the CDR3, is KAGVTQTPRYLIKTRGQQVTLSCSPISGHRSVSWYQQTPGQGLQFLFEYFSETQRNKGNFPGRFSGRQFSNSRSEMNVSTLELGDSALYLCATRPGELTGELFFGEGSRLTVL.

The CDR3 sequence is CASGKIQGYEQYF. V is TRBV27 and J is TRBJ2-7; the TRBD1 assignment by TCRdb is unverifiable without DNA. The V gene's germline CDR1 is MNHEY and CDR2 SMNVEV (reference sequence). This CDR3 comprises 13 residues.

The rearrangement uses TRBV5-1 and TRBJ2-1. The CDR3 is 12 residues long. The germline CDR1 and CDR2 sequences are SGHRS and YFSETQ. The CDR3 sequence is CASSFGLGEQFF. Full variable domain (missing parts from reference TRBV5-1 and TRBJ2-1): KAGVTQTPRYLIKTRGQQVTLSCSPISGHRSVSWYQQTPGQGLQFLFEYFSETQRNKGNFPGRFSGRQFSNSRSEMNVSTLELGDSALYLCASSFGLGEQFFGPGTRLTVL.

The chain couples TRBV6-6 to TRBJ1-1. The CDR3 is 13 amino acids. The germline CDR1 and CDR2 sequences are MNHNY and SVGAGI (reference sequence). CDR3 loop: CASSYDGYTEAFF.

The CDR3 loop reads CASSRRPDEKLFF. This sequence joins TRBV5-5 and TRBJ1-4. This CDR3 contains 13 residues. The germline gives CDR1 SGHKS, CDR2 YYEKEE (reference sequence).

V and J are TRBV12-5 and TRBJ1-6; TCRdb lists TRBD1, though no DNA is available to test this call. The CDR3 runs to 15 residues. Germline V CDR1 and CDR2: LGHNT, FRNRAP. The CDR3 protein is CASGLKSGGSSPLHF.

V usage is TRBV5-4 and J usage is TRBJ1-2; the TCRdb call, TRBD1, lacks DNA for checking. CDR3 length equals 13 residues. Germline V gives CDR1 SGHNT, CDR2 YYREEE (reference sequence). CDR3 sequence reads: CASSPGHGYGYTF.

The rearrangement joins TRBV5-1 to TRBJ2-7; checking the TCRdb D call of TRBD2 is not possible without DNA. Germline V lookup: CDR1 SGHRS, CDR2 YFSETQ. CDR3 length equals 15 residues. This CDR3 is CASSLETSASYEQYF.

This sequence joins TRBV28 and TRBJ1-3. Germline values: CDR1 MDHEN, CDR2 SYDVKM. The CDR3 has 14 amino acids. CDR3 sequence reads: CASRPRTSGNTIYF.

The chain has TRBV5-1 and TRBJ2-3; TCRdb calls TRBD2, which cannot be checked without DNA. The CDR3 runs 16 residues. In germline, CDR1 is SGHRS, CDR2 YFSETQ. The CDR3 protein is CASSSDSRGGTDTQYF. Full variable domain (outside the CDR3, taken from reference TRBV5-1 and TRBJ2-3): KAGVTQTPRYLIKTRGQQVTLSCSPISGHRSVSWYQQTPGQGLQFLFEYFSETQRNKGNFPGRFSGRQFSNSRSEMNVSTLELGDSALYLCASSSDSRGGTDTQYFGPGTRLTVL.

The CDR3 region is CASSFRIGWEQYF. The chain carries TRBV12-3 or TRBV12-4 and TRBJ2-7. The CDR3 has 13 amino acids.

V usage is TRBV12-3 or TRBV12-4 and J usage is TRBJ2-7; the D gene TCRdb calls, TRBD2, cannot be checked with no DNA. The CDR3 is made up of 12 amino acids. The CDR3 here is CASSRGVNEQYF.

This rearrangement joins TRBV6-5 to TRBJ2-7; TCRdb names TRBD1, which stays unverified in the absence of DNA. CDR1 is MNHEY, CDR2 SVGAGI, per germline. The CDR3 length is 16 residues. The CDR3 protein is CASSYSNPGQGNEQYF.

J is TRBJ2-5 and V is TRBV5-5; without DNA, the TCRdb call of TRBD1 cannot be checked. CDR3 length: 15 amino acids. The germline CDR1 and CDR2 sequences are SGHKS and YYEKEE (reference sequence). The CDR3 sequence: CASSLSGTGHETQYF.